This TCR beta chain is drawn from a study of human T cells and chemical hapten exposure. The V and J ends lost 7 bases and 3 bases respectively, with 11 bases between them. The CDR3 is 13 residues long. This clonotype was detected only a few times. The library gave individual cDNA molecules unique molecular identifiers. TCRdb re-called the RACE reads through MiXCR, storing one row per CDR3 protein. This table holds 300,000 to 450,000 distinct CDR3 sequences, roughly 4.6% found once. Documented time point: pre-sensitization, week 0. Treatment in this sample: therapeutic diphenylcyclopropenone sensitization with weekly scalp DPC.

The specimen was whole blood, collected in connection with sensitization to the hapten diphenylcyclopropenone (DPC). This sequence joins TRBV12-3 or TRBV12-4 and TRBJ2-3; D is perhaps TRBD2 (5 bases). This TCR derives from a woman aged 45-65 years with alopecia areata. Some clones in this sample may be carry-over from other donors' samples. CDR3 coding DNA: TGTGCCAGCAACCCGACTACTACAGATACGCAGTATTTT. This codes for CASNPTTTDTQYF.